The present T cell receptor (beta chain) was sequenced within a study of T cell repertoires in cytomegalovirus infection (dated by TCRdb to about 2019). With regard to the full study: Because public TCR beta signatures pointed to carriage of CMV infection together with the matching HLA type, the HLA type of each donor mattered for the analysis.

This clonotype occurred many times. Its antigen specificity is not known. Base qualities are not at hand, and no much larger clone is one base apart. TCRdb records Illumina HiSeq 1500 as the sequencer. The public reads were run again by TCRdb, first through fastp at Q25 and then through MiXCR, and only productive beta chains were kept. Rows merge per CDR3 protein into single entries with the most common DNA and genes. Recorded for this sample are hundreds of thousands of distinct CDR3 sequences; over 20% of them occurred a single time. The ten most abundant clones make up roughly 20% of the sample. Unmatched junction bases come to 4, with V trimmed by 2 bases and J by 4 bases. From the cysteine through the phenylalanine, the CDR3 covers 15 amino acids. The DNA shown is the 45-base CDR3, in frame from base 1. The germline V gene supplies CDR1 SGHTA and CDR2 FQGTGA. Results and caveats for the whole study, not just this receptor: The ex vivo response was dominated by HLA-C-restricted CMV-specific TCR beta clonotypes, which also provided the single most frequent clonotype in two of eight donors. Cumulative frequency of public TCR beta family members discriminated carriers of CMV infection plus the relevant HLA type in this cohort and an independent 352-donor cohort.

The chain employs TRBV7-3 and TRBJ2-3, with 9 bases in between that match TRBD2. The TCR was taken from a human donor in good health (CMV status not recorded). Some clones in this sample may be carry-over from other donors' samples. Sequenced sample: CD8+ T cells from PBMCs. The CDR3 protein sequence reads: CASSLLSGGSDTQYF. The DNA reads as follows: TGTGCCAGCAGCTTACTTAGCGGGGGATCAGATACGCAGTATTTT. With all but the CDR3 taken from the reference TRBV7-3 and TRBJ2-3 genes, the full variable domain is: GAGVSQTPSNKVTEKGKYVELRCDPISGHTALYWYRQSLGQGPEFLIYFQGTGAADDSGLPNDRFFAVRPEGSVSTLKIQRTERGDSAVYLCASSLLSGGSDTQYFGPGTRLTVL.